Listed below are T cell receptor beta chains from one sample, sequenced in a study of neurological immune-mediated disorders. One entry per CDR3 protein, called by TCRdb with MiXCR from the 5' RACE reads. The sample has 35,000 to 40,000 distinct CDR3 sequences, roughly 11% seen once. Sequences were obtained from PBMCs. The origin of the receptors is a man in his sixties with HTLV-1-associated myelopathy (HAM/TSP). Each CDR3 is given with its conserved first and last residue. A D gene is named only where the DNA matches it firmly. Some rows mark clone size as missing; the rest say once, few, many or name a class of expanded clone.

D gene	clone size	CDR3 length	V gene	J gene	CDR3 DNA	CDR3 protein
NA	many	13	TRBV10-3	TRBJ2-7	TGTGCCATCAGGTGGGACACCTCCTACGAGCAGTACTTC	CAIRWDTSYEQYF
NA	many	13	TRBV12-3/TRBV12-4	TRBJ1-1	TGTGCCAGCAGTTTAGGAGCGAACACTGAAGCTTTCTTT	CASSLGANTEAFF
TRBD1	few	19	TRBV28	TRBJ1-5	TGTGCCAGCAGTTTTCTCAGGGAGTCAGGGGGGCACAGCAATCAGCCCCAGCATTTT	CASSFLRESGGHSNQPQHF
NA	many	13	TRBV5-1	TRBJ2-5	TGCGCCAGCAGCTTGGATTCGTTGGAGACCCAGTACTTC	CASSLDSLETQYF
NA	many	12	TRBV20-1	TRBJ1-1	TGCAGTGCCTGGGGGGGTAGGACTGAAGCTTTCTTT	CSAWGGRTEAFF
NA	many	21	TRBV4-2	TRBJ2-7	TGTGCCAGCAGCCAAGATGTCTTAAGAGGAGCTGGAGGCAAGAGGGGGTACGAGCAGTACTTC	CASSQDVLRGAGGKRGYEQYF
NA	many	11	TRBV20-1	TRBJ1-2	TGCAGTGCTAGAACGAGGAAAGACTACACCTTC	CSARTRKDYTF
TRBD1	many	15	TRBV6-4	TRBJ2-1	TGTGCCAGCAGTGATTGGGGACAGGGAGGCAATGAGCAGTTCTTC	CASSDWGQGGNEQFF
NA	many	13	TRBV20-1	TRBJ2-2	TGCAGTGCTAGAGCGACTAATTACGGGGAGCTGTTTTTT	CSARATNYGELFF
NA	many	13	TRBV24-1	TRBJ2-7	TGTGCCACCAGTGACGCCGGGGCCTACGAGCAGTACTTC	CATSDAGAYEQYF
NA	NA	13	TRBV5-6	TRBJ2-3	TGTGCCAGCAGCCCTACAAACACAGATACGCAGTATTTT	CASSPTNTDTQYF
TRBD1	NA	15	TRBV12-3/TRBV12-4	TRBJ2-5	TGTGCCAGCAGCCAGACAGGGGGCTCGGGTGAGACCCAGTACTTC	CASSQTGGSGETQYF
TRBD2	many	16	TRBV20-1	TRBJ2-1	TGCAGTGCTGCCCGTGGGAGTACTAGCGGGAGCGATGAGCAGTTCTTC	CSAARGSTSGSDEQFF
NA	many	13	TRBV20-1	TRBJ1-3	TGCAGTGCTCCGGACTTTCGTGGGAACACCATATATTTT	CSAPDFRGNTIYF
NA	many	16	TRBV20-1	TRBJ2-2	TGCAGTGCTAGAGCTGCAGGACACATGAACACCGGGGAGCTGTTTTTT	CSARAAGHMNTGELFF
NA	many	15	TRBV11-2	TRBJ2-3	TGTGCCAGCAGCGTCCGGAGGGCCGGGCCAGATACGCAGTATTTT	CASSVRRAGPDTQYF
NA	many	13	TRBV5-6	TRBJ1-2	TGTGCCAGCAGCTTGGGCCCCAACTATGGCTACACCTTC	CASSLGPNYGYTF
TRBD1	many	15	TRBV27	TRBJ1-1	TGTGCCAGCAGCCTCTCCGACAGGGGGGACACTGAAGCTTTCTTT	CASSLSDRGDTEAFF
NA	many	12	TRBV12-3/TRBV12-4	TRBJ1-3	TGTGCCAGCGAGGGGGCTGGAAACACCATATATTTT	CASEGAGNTIYF
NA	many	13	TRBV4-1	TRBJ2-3	TGCGCCAGCAGCCAAGATAATGGGGATACGCAGTATTTT	CASSQDNGDTQYF
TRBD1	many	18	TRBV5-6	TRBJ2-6	TGTGCCAGCAGCTTGTTGGCAGGGGGCATCTCTGGGGCCAACGTCCTGACTTTC	CASSLLAGGISGANVLTF
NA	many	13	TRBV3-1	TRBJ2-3	TGTGCCAGCAGCCAAGTCGAATGGGGGGCGCAGTATTTT	CASSQVEWGAQYF
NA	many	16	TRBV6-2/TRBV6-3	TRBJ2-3	TGTGCCAGCAGGCTGGGATCAACAGGGGGGGAAGATACGCAGTATTTT	CASRLGSTGGEDTQYF
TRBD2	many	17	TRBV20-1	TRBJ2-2	TGCAGTGCTGTAGGGACTAGCGGGAGGGCCGGCGACGGGGAGCTGTTTTTT	CSAVGTSGRAGDGELFF
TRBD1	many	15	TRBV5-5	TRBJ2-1	TGTGCCAGCAGCTCAGGGACAGGGACGAGTGGTGAGCAGTTCTTC	CASSSGTGTSGEQFF
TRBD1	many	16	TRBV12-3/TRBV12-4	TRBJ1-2	TGTGCCAGCACTTTAGGACAGGGGGCGTTGAACTATGGCTACACCTTC	CASTLGQGALNYGYTF
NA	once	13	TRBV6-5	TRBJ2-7	TGTGCCAGCAGTTGGTTCCTAAAAGACGAGCAGTCCTTC	CASSWFLKDEQSF
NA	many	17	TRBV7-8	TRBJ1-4	TGTGCCAGCAGCTTACGAAACAGGGCTAAATCTAATGAAAAACTGTTTTTT	CASSLRNRAKSNEKLFF
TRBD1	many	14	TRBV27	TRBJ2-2	TGTGCCACCTGCCACAGGGGGAACGCCGGGGAGCTGTTTTTT	CATCHRGNAGELFF
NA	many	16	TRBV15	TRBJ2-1	TGTGCCACCAGCAGAGATCGGGCAGGCAGCTACAATGAGCAGTTCTTC	CATSRDRAGSYNEQFF
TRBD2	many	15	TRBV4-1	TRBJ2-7	TGCGCCAGCAGCCTCATAGCGGGAGACGCCTACGAGCAGTACTTC	CASSLIAGDAYEQYF
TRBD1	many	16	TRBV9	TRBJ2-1	TGTGCCAGCAGCCTCACAGGGGGCGCGAACTACAATGAGCAGTTCTTC	CASSLTGGANYNEQFF
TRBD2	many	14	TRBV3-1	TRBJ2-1	TGTGCCAGCAGCCAAGGCCTAGCGGGGGGAGAGCAGTTCTTC	CASSQGLAGGEQFF
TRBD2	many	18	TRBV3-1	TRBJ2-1	TGTGCCAGCAGCCCTCAACGGGGGTCTAGCGGGAAGATTGGTGAGCAGTTCTTC	CASSPQRGSSGKIGEQFF
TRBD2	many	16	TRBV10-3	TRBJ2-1	TGTGCCATCAGTGCGCTAGCGGGGAGCTCCTACAATGAGCAGTTCTTC	CAISALAGSSYNEQFF
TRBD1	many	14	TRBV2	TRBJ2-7	TGTGCCAGCCAATATGGGGACAGGGGTAACGAGCAGTACTTC	CASQYGDRGNEQYF
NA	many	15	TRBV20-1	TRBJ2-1	TGCAGTGCTAGCGGCGGACAGTCTGTTTACAATGAGCAGTTCTTC	CSASGGQSVYNEQFF
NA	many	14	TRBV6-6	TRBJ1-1	TGTGCCAGCATTTCGACAGACTGGAGCACTGAAGCTTTCTTT	CASISTDWSTEAFF
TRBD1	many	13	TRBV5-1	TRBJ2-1	TGCGCCAGCAGCCCAGACGGACAGGGAACGAAGTTCTTC	CASSPDGQGTKFF
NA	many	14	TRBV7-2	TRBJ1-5	TGTGCCAGCAGCTCCCAATGGGGCAATCAGCCCCAGCATTTT	CASSSQWGNQPQHF
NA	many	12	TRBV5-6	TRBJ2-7	TGTGCCAGCAGCTTGGCCGGGGGCGAGCAGTACTTC	CASSLAGGEQYF
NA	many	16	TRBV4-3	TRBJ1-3	TGCGCCAGCAGCCAAGACCGGGCAGCTTCTGGAAACACCATATATTTT	CASSQDRAASGNTIYF
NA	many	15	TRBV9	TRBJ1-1	TGTGCCAGCAGCGTAGGTATCGAATTGAACACTGAAGCTTTCTTT	CASSVGIELNTEAFF